The table lists the clone carrying this T cell receptor (beta chain) with a count of one. Assay used: immunoSEQ multiplex PCR; TCRdb lists only in-frame clones, some missing. Here the sample spans approximately 150,000 clones, around 82% being singletons. V shed 2 bases and J 7 bases; nucleotides not matched to a gene: 11. This CDR3 is built from 16 residues. Per the germline V gene, CDR1 is LNHDA and CDR2 is SQIVND (reference sequence). These data originate in a study of blood T cell repertoires in COVID-19. Input material: peripheral blood. This TCR was recovered from a human donor with acute or convalescent COVID-19. The donor label of this sample is uncertain. This rearrangement joins TRBV19 to TRBJ2-7, with 10 bases fitting TRBD1. This CDR3 reads CASSISTGGAILEQYF. DNA for the CDR3: TGTGCCAGTAGTATATCGACAGGGGGCGCTATCTTGGAGCAGTACTTC. The variable domain in full, with the rest retrieved from reference TRBV19 and TRBJ2-7, is DGGITQSPKYLFRKEGQNVTLSCEQNLNHDAMYWYRQDPGQGLRLIYYSQIVNDFQKGDIAEGYSVSREKKESFPLTVTSAQKNPTAFYLCASSISTGGAILEQYFGPGTRLTVT.